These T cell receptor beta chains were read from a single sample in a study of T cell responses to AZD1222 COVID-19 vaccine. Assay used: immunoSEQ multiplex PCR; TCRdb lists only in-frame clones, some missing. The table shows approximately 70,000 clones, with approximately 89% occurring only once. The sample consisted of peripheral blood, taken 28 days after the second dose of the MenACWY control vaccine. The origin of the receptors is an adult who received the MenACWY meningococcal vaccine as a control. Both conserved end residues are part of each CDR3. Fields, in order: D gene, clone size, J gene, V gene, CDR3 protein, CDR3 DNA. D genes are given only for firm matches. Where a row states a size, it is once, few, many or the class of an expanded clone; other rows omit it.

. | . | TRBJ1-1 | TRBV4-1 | CASSQELGGGTEAFF | TGCGCCAGCAGCCAAGAACTGGGAGGAGGAACTGAAGCTTTCTTT
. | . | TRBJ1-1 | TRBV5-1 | CASNGGSANTEAFF | TGCGCCAGCAACGGGGGATCGGCGAACACTGAAGCTTTCTTT
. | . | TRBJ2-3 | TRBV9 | CASSGEGDSTDTQYF | TGTGCCAGCAGCGGAGAGGGAGATAGCACAGATACGCAGTATTTT
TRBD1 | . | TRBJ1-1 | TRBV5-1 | CASSFDRGDEAFF | TGCGCCAGCAGCTTCGACAGGGGGGATGAAGCTTTCTTT
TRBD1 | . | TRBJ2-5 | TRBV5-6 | CASSLGTGVQETQYF | TGTGCCAGCAGCTTGGGGACAGGGGTGCAAGAGACCCAGTACTTC
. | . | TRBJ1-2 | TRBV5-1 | CASVLGPGASLSYTF | TGCGCCAGCGTCTTGGGTCCAGGCGCCTCATTGAGCTACACCTTC
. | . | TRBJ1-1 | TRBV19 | CASTPNRVRGGTEAFF | TGTGCCAGTACCCCAAACCGGGTGCGGGGTGGCACTGAAGCTTTCTTT
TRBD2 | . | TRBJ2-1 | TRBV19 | CASSVREGRRNEQFF | TGTGCCAGTAGTGTAAGGGAGGGCAGGCGGAATGAGCAGTTCTTC
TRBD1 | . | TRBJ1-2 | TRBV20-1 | CWTGFNYGYTF | TGCTGGACAGGGTTTAACTATGGCTACACCTTC
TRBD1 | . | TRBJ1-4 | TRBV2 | CASLAGGQSNEKLFF | TGTGCCAGCCTGGCAGGGGGCCAATCGAATGAAAAACTGTTTTTT
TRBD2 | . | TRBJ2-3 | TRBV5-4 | CASSDGRNAGGTQYF | TGTGCCAGCAGCGATGGACGTAACGCGGGGGGTACGCAGTATTTT
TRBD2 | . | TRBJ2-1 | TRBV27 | CASSSTSGESYNEQFF | TGTGCCAGCAGTTCCACTAGCGGGGAATCCTACAATGAGCAGTTCTTC
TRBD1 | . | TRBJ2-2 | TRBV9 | CASSVVGQGRTGELFF | TGTGCCAGCAGCGTAGTTGGACAGGGGAGGACCGGGGAGCTGTTTTTT
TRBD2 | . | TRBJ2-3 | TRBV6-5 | CASRGTSGTQYF | TGTGCCAGCAGGGGGACTAGCGGCACGCAGTATTTT
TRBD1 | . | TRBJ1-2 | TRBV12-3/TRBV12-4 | CASSLTGGFGYTF | TGTGCCAGCAGTTTAACAGGGGGTTTTGGCTACACCTTC
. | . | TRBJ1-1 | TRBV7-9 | CASSADPRNTEAFF | TGTGCCAGCAGCGCCGACCCTAGGAACACTGAAGCTTTCTTT
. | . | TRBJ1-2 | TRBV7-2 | CASSPGGAGEGYGYTF | TGTGCCAGCAGCCCCGGCGGGGCAGGGGAGGGCTATGGCTACACCTTC
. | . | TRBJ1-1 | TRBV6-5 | CASSYGNSEMEAFF | TGTGCCAGCAGTTACGGGAACAGTGAAATGGAAGCTTTCTTT
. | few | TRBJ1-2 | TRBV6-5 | CASSYGGWDGYTF | TGTGCCAGCAGTTACGGGGGGTGGGATGGCTACACCTTC
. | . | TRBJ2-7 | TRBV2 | CASREQGLGEQYF | TGTGCCAGCAGGGAACAGGGCCTTGGGGAGCAGTACTTC
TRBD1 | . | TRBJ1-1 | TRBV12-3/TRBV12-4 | CASRDREVTEAFF | TGTGCCAGCAGGGACAGGGAGGTCACTGAAGCTTTCTTT
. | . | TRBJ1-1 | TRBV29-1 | CSGSRANTEAFF | TGCAGCGGTTCCAGGGCGAACACTGAAGCTTTCTTT
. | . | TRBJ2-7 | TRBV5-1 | CASSLAAGQGPYEQYF | TGCGCCAGCAGCTTGGCCGCGGGCCAGGGTCCCTACGAGCAGTACTTC
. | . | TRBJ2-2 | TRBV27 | CASISLDLGNTGELFF | TGTGCCAGCATTTCCCTAGACTTGGGGAACACCGGGGAGCTGTTTTTT
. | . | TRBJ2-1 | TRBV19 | CASTSGARYNEQFF | TGTGCCAGTACCTCCGGGGCCCGTTACAATGAGCAGTTCTTC
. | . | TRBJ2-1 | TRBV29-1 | CRVPPRPGPTYNEQFF | TGCCGCGTCCCCCCCCGACCGGGGCCGACCTACAATGAGCAGTTCTTC
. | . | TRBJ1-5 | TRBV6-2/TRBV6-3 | CASSLGRPQPGGNQPQHF | TGTGCCAGCAGTCTCGGACGCCCCCAGCCCGGGGGCAATCAGCCCCAGCATTTT
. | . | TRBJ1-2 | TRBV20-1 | CSVRQPYGYTF | TGCAGTGTGAGGCAGCCGTATGGCTACACCTTC
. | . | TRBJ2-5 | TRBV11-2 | CASSSLAGQGTGTQYF | TGTGCCAGCAGCTCTCTAGCGGGACAGGGGACAGGGACCCAGTACTTC
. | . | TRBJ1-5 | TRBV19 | CASIGNSNQPQHF | TGTGCCAGCATTGGGAATAGCAATCAGCCCCAGCATTTT
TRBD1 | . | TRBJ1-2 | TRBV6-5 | CASSTRDRVGYGYTF | TGTGCCAGCAGTACGCGGGACAGAGTAGGCTATGGCTACACCTTC
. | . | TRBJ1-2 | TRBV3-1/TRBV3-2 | CASSRLTTVNYGYTF | TGTGCCAGCAGCCGGCTGACGACAGTTAACTATGGCTACACCTTC
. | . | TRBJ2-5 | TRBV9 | CASSVAREETQYF | TGTGCCAGCAGCGTAGCGAGGGAGGAGACCCAGTACTTC
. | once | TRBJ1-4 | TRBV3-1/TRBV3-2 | CASSQGEGATNEKLFF | TGTGCCAGCAGCCAGGGGGAAGGCGCAACTAATGAAAAACTGTTTTTT
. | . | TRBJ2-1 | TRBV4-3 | CASSQDIAGEQFF | TGCGCCAGCAGCCAAGATATCGCCGGGGAGCAGTTCTTC
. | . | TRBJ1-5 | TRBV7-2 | CASSSQRFQPQHF | TGTGCCAGCAGCTCACAAAGGTTTCAGCCCCAGCATTTT
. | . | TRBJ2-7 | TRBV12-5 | CASGLSGTPYEQYF | TGTGCTAGTGGTTTGAGTGGAACCCCCTACGAGCAGTACTTC
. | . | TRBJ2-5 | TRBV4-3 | CASSQDLAGRIVKETQYF | TGCGCCAGCAGCCAAGATTTGGCAGGGAGAATAGTGAAAGAGACCCAGTACTTC
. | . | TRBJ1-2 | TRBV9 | CASSAWDGYTF | TGTGCCAGCAGCGCATGGGATGGCTACACCTTC
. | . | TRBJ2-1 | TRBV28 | CASSYRTTNNEQFF | TGTGCCAGCAGTTACCGGACTACTAACAATGAGCAGTTCTTC
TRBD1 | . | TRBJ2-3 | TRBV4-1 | CASSPRTGSTDTQYF | TGCGCCAGCAGCCCTCGGACAGGTAGCACAGATACGCAGTATTTT
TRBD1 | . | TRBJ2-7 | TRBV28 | CASSLTPGQGSHEQYF | TGTGCCAGCAGCCTTACTCCGGGACAGGGGTCCCACGAGCAGTACTTC